This TCR beta chain was retrieved from a study of CD4 T cells in relation to SARS-CoV-2 and coronaviruses. Profiling relied on immunoSEQ multiplex PCR, and the TCRdb table lists in-frame clones only, not all of them. Among 26,000 or so clones listed, around three quarters were seen once. Unexposed donor CD4+ T cells date from about 2011-2019, before the COVID-19 pandemic. The cells were cultured for around ten days before CD4+ T cells were isolated. Points on this clone: The antigen is unknown.

The V gene's germline CDR1 is MNHEY and CDR2 SMNVEV (reference sequence). V shed 6 bases and J shed 10 bases, with 7 bases lying between them. The CDR3 loop spans 10 amino acids. The source of this sequence is a human donor in good health. The chain combines TRBV27 with TRBJ2-1; D remains ambiguous. Sequenced sample: CD4+ T cells from PBMCs, cultured in vitro. The CDR3 DNA follows: TGTGCCAGCAGGTCTGGGGAGCAGTTCTTC. Translation gives CASRSGEQFF.